The present entry profiles one T cell receptor (beta chain) with its context. These data belong to a study of blood T cell repertoires in COVID-19. The protocol was immunoSEQ multiplex PCR, while the TCRdb copy is restricted to in-frame clones and leaves out a portion. The profile shows under 150,000 clones, approximately 80% of them singletons. The specimen sequenced was peripheral blood. This clonotype originated in a man aged 35-49 years with active or convalescent COVID-19.

CDR3 protein: CASSFQGANEQFF. In DNA, the CDR3 is TGTGCCAGCAGCTTCCAGGGGGCAAATGAGCAGTTCTTC. The chain is built from TRBV7-3 and TRBJ2-1; TRBD1 matches 8 bases. The CDR3 contains 13 residues. V lost 3 bases, J lost 7 bases, and 2 bases stayed unmatched. Germline V lookup: CDR1 SGHTA, CDR2 FQGTGA.